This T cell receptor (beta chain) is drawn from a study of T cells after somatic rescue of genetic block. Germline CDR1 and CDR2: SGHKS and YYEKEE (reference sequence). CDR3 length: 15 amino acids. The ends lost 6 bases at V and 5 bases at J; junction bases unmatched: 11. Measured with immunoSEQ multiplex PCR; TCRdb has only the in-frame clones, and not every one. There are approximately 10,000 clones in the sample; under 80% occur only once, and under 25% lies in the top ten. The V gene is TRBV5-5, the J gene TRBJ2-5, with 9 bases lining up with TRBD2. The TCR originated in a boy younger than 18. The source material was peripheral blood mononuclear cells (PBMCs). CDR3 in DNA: TGTGCCAGCACCCCCAAAGCGGGAGGTTCGGAGACCCAGTACTTC. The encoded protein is CASTPKAGGSETQYF.